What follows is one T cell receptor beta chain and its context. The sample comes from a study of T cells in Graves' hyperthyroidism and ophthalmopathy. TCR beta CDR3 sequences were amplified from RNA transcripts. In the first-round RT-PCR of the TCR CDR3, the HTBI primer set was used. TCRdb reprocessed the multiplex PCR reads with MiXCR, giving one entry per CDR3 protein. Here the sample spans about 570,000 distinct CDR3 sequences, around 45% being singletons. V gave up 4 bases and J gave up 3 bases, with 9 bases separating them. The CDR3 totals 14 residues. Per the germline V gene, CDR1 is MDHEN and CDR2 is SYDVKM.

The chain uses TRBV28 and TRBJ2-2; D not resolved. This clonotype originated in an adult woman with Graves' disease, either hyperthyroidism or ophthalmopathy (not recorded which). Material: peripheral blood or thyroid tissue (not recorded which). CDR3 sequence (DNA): TGTGCCAGCAGTTCAAGGGTTCACACCGGGGAGCTGTTTTTT. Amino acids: CASSSRVHTGELFF.